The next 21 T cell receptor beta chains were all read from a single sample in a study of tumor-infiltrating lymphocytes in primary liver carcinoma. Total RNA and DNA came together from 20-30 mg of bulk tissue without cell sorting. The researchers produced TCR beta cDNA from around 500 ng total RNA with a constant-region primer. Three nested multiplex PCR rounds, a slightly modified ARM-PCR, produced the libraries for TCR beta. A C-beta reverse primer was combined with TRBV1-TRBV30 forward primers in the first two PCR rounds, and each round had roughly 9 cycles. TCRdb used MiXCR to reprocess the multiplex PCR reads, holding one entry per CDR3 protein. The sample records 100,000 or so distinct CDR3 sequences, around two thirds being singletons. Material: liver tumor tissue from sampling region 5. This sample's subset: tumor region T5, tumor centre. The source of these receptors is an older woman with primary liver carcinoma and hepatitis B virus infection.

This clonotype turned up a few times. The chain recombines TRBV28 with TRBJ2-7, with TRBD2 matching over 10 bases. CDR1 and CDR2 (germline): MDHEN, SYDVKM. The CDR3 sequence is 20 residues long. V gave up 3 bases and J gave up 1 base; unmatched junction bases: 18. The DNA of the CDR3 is TGTGCCAGCAGTTTGGGAGCGGGGGGGTCCCTACGGGGATCGTCCTACGAGCAGTACTTC. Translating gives CASSLGAGGSLRGSSYEQYF. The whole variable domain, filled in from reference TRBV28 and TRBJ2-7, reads DVKVTQSSRYLVKRTGEKVFLECVQDMDHENMFWYRQDPGLGLRLIYFSYDVKMKEKGDIPEGYSVSREKKERFSLILESASTNQTSMYLCASSLGAGGSLRGSSYEQYFGPGTRLTVT.

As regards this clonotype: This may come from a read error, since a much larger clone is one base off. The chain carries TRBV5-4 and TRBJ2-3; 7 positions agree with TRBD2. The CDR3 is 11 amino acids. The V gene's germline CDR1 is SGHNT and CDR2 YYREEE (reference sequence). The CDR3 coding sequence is TGTGTCAGCGGGACTCCAGATACGCAGTATTTT. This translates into CVSGTPDTQYF.

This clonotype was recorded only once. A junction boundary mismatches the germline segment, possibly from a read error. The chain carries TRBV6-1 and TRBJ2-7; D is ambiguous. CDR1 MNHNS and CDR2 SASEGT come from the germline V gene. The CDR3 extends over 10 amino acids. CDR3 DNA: TGCGCCCTCAGTTTCGACGAGCAGTACTTC. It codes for CALSFDEQYF.

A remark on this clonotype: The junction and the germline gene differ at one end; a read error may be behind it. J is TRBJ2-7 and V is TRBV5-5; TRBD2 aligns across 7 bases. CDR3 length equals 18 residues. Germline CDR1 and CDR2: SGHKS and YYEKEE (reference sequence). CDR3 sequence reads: CASSRIVWAPGLSHEQYF. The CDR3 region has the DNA TGTGCCAGCAGCAGGATTGTGTGGGCTCCGGGACTATCCCACGAGCAGTACTTT.

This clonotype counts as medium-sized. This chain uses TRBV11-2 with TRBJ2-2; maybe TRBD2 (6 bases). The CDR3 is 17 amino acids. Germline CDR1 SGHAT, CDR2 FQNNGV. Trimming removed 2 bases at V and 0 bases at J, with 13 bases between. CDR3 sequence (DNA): TGTGCCAGCAGCTTATCCCTGTGGGGGGCGAACACCGGGGAGCTGTTTTTT. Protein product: CASSLSLWGANTGELFF.

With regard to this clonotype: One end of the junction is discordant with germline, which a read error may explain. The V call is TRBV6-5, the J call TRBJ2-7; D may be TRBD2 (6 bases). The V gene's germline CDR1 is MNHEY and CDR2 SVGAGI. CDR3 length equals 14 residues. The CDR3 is CTSCYSGGSHEQYF. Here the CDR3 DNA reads TGTACCAGCTGTTACTCCGGAGGGAGCCACGAGCAGTACTTC.

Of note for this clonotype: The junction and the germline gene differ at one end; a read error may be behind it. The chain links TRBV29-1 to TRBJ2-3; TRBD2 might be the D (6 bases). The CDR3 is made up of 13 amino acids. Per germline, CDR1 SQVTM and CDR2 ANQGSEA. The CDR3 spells CSVDELAVDTQYF. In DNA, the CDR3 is TGCAGCGTTGACGAACTAGCAGTAGATACACAGTATTTT.

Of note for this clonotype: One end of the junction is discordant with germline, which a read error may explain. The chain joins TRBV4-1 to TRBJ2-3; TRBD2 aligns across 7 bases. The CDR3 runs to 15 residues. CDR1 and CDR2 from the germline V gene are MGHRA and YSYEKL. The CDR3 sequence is CASSQGLLSTDTRYF. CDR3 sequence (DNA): TGCGCCAGTAGCCAGGGACTACTAAGCACAGATACGCGGTATTTT.

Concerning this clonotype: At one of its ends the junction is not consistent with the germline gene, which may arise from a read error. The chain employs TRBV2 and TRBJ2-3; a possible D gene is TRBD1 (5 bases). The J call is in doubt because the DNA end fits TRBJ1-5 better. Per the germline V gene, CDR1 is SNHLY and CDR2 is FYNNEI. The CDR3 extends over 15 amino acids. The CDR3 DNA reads TGTGTCAGCAGTTCGCAGGGTTTGAACGCAGATACGCAGCATTTT. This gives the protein CVSSSQGLNADTQHF.

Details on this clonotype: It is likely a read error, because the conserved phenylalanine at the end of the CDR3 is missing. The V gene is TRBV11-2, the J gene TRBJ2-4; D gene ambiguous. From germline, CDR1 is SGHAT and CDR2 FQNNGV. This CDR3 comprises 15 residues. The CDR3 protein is CASSLAPAEQNIQYS. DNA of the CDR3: TGCGCCAGCAGCTTAGCCCCGGCAGAGCAAAACATTCAGTACTCC.

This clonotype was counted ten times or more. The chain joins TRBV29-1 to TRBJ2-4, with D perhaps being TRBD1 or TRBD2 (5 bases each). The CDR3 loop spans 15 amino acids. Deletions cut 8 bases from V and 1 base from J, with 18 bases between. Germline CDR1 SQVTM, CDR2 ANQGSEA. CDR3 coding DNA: TGCAGCTGCACGAACCCCGGGGCGGCCAAAAACATTCAGTACTTC. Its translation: CSCTNPGAAKNIQYF.

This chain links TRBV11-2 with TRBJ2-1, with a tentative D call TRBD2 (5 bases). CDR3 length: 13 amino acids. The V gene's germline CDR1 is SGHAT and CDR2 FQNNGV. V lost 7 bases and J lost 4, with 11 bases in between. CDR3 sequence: CASTPGLYNEQFF. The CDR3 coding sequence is TGTGCCAGCACCCCCGGACTGTACAATGAGCAGTTCTTC. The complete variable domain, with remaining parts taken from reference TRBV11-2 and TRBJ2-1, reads EAGVAQSPRYKIIEKRQSVAFWCNPISGHATLYWYQQILGQGPKLLIQFQNNGVVDDSQLPKDRFSAERLKGVDSTLKIQPAKLEDSAVYLCASTPGLYNEQFFGPGTRLTVL.

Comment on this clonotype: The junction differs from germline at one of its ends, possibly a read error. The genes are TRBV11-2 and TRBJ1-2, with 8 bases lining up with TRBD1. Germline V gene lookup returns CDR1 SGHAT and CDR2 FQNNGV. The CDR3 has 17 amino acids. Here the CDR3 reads CTSSLGPRTGKIYGYTF. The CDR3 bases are TGTACCAGCAGCTTAGGCCCCAGGACAGGGAAAATCTATGGCTACACCTTC. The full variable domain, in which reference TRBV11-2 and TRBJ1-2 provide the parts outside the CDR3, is EAGVAQSPRYKIIEKRQSVAFWCNPISGHATLYWYQQILGQGPKLLIQFQNNGVVDDSQLPKDRFSAERLKGVDSTLKIQPAKLEDSAVYLCTSSLGPRTGKIYGYTFGSGTRLTVV.

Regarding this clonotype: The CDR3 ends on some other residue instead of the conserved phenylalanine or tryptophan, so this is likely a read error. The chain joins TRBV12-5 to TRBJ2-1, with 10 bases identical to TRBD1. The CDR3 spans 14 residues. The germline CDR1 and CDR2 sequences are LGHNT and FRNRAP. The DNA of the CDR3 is TGTGCTGGTGGTTCGGGACAGGGGTTCAATGAGCAGTTCCTC. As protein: CAGGSGQGFNEQFL.

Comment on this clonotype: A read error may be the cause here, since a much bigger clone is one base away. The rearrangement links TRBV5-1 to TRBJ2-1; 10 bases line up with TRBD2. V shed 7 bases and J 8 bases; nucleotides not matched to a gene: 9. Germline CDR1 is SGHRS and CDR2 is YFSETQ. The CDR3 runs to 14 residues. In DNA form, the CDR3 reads TGCGCCAGCCAAAGCGGGAGGGCCGAGGATGAGCAGTTCTTC. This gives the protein CASQSGRAEDEQFF.

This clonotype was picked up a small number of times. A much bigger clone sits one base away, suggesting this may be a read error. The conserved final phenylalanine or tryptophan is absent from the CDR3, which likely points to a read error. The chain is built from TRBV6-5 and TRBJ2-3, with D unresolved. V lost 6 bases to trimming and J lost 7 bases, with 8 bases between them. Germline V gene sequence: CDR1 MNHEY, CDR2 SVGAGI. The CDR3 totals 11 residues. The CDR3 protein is CASSAGYTQYS. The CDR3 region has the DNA TGTGCCAGCAGCGCCGGGTATACGCAGTATTCT.

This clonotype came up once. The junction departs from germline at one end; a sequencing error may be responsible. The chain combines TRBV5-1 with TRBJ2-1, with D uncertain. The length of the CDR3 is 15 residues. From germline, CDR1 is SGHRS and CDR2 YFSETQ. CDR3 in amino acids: CANSLGLPGRAELFF. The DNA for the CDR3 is TGCGCCAACAGCTTGGGCCTTCCTGGAAGGGCTGAGCTGTTCTTC.

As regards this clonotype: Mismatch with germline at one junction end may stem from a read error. The CDR3 nucleotides read TGCGCCAGCAGAAGCGGGCCGAACAACGGGGAGCTGTCTTTT. Protein sequence: CASRSGPNNGELSF. The chain recombines TRBV10-1 with TRBJ2-2, with a possible D match to TRBD2 (6 bases). Germline values: CDR1 WNHNN, CDR2 SYGVQD (reference sequence). The CDR3 is made up of 14 amino acids.

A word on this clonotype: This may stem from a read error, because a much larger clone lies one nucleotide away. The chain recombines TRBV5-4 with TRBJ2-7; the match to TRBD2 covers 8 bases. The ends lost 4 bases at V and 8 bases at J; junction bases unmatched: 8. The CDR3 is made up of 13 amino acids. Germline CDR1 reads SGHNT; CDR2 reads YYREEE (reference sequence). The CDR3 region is CASSRAAGGKQYF. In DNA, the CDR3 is TGTGCCAGCAGCCGAGCCGCGGGAGGCAAGCAGTACTTC.

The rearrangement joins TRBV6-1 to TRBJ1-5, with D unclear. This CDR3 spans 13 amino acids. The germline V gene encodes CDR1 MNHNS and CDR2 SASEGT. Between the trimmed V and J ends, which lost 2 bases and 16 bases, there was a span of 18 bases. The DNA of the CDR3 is TGTGCCAGCAGTGAAACGGGCGCTCAGCCCCGACATTTT. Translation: CASSETGAQPRHF.

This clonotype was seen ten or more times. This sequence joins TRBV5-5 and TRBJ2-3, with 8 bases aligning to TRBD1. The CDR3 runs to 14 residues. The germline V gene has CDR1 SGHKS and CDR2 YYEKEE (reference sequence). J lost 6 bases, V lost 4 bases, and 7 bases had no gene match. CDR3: CASSPQGAGDTQYF. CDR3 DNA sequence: TGTGCCAGCAGCCCGCAGGGGGCCGGGGATACGCAGTATTTT.